The sample holds one count of the clone carrying this TCR beta chain. Its antigen is unidentified. The source of the sample is a study of cytomegalovirus exposure and HLA in healthy donors. The study's findings and limits: Indistinguishability led to the exclusion of some V segments, TRBV6-2 and TRBV6-3 included.

60 Vbeta and 13 Jbeta primers were used in PCR. TCRdb's copy holds only in-frame clones and misses some; the assay was immunoSEQ multiplex PCR. This table has over 150,000 clones, around four fifths appearing once. The CDR3 has 15 residues. The junction had 6 bases not matched to a gene; V was cut back by 2 bases and J by 9 bases. Germline lookup yields CDR1 SGHAT and CDR2 FQNNGV. The sample was PBMCs. The clonotype comes from a woman in her sixties in good health and CMV-seropositive. The V and J genes are TRBV11-2 and TRBJ2-1; 11 positions agree with TRBD2. CDR3 amino acids: CASSLLGLAESEQFF. The DNA for the CDR3 is TGTGCCAGCAGCTTACTGGGACTAGCGGAGAGTGAGCAGTTCTTC.